This TCR beta chain derives from a study of shared clonotypes between healthy human individuals. This clone was counted only a few times. Samples underwent the assay at deep level. In the original workflow: For the immunoSEQ data, sequences were junction-only without quality scores, so filtering differed. Clones were read by immunoSEQ multiplex PCR, and TCRdb kept only the in-frame ones, dropping some. V and J calls and clone size are as listed in that table; D and trimming were resolved from the DNA. The sample consists of about 96,000 clones, less than 60% of them appearing once. The CDR3 runs to 13 residues. Germline assignment: CDR1 SGHAT and CDR2 FQNNGV. The V and J ends lost 5 bases and 7 bases, in that order; junction bases with no gene match: 4.

The chain combines TRBV11-2 with TRBJ1-1; 10 nucleotides align to TRBD1. The TCR was taken from a woman aged 35 to 49 in good health. Some clones in this sample may be carry-over from other donors' samples. Sequencing was carried out using PBMCs. This chain's CDR3 is CASSGTGVVEAFF. The CDR3, as DNA: TGTGCCAGCAGCGGGACAGGGGTGGTTGAAGCTTTCTTT.